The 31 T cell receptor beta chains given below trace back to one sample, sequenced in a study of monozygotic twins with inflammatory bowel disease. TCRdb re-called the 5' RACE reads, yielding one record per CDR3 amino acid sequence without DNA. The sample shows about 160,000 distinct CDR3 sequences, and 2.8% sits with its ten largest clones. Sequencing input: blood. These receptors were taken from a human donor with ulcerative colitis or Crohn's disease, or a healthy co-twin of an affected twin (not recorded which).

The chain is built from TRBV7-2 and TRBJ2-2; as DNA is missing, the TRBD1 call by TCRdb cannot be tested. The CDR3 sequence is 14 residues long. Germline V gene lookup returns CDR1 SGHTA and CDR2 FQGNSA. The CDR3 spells CASSLGPVSWELFF. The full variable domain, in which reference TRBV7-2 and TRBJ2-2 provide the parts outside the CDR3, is GAGVSQSPSNKVTEKGKDVELRCDPISGHTALYWYRQSLGQGLEFLIYFQGNSAPDKSGLPSDRFSAERTGGSVSTLTIQRTQQEDSAVYLCASSLGPVSWELFFGEGSRLTVL.

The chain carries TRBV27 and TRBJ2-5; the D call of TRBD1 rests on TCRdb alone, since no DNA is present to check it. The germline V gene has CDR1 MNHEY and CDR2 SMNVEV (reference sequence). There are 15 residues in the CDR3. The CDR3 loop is CASSPYPGQQETQYF.

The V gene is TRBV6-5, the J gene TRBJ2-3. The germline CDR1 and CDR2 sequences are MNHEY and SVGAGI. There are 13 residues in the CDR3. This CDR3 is CASSYTRTDTQYF.

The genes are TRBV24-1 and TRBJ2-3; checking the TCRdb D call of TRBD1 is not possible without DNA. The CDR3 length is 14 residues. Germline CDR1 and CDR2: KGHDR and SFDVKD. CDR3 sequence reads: CATSVGGSTDTQYF.

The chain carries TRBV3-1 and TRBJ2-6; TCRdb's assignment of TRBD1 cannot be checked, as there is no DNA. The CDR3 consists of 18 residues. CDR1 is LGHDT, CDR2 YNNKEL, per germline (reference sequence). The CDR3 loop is CASSQDFGHFSGANVLTF.

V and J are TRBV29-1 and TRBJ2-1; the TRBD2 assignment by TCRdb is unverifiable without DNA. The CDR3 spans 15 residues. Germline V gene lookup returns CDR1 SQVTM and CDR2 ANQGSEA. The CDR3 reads CSVQLAGRRHNEQFF.

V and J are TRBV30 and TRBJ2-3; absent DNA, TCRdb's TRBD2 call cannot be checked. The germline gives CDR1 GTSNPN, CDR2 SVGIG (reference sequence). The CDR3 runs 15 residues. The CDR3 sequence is CAWSVSTSGTDTQYF.

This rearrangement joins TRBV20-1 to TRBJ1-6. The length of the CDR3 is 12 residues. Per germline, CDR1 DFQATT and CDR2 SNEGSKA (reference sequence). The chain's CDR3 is CSARGGDSPLHF.

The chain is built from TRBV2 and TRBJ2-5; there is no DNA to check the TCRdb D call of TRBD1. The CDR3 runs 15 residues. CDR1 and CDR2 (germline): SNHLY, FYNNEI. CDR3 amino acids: CASSVFTGRVETQYF.

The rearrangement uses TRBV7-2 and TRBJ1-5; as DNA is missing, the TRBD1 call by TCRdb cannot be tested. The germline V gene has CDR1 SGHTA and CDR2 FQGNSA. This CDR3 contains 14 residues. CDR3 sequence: CASSTRGNNQPQHF.

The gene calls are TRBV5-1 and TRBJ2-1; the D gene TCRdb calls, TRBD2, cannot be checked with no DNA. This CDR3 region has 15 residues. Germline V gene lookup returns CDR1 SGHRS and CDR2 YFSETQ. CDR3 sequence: CASSPGLAGSNEQFF.

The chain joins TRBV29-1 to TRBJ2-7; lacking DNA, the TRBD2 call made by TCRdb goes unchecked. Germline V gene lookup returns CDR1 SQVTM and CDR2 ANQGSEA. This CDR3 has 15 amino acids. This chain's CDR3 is CSVELAGVTSYEQYF.

CDR3 sequence: CATSRDFRETQYF. V and J are TRBV15 and TRBJ2-5. Germline values: CDR1 LNHNV, CDR2 YYDKDF (reference sequence). The CDR3 contains 13 residues. The variable domain in full, completed from reference TRBV15 and TRBJ2-5, reads DAMVIQNPRYQVTQFGKPVTLSCSQTLNHNVMYWYQQKSSQAPKLLFHYYDKDFNNEADTPDNFQSRRPNTSFCFLDIRSPGLGDTAMYLCATSRDFRETQYFGPGTRLLVL.

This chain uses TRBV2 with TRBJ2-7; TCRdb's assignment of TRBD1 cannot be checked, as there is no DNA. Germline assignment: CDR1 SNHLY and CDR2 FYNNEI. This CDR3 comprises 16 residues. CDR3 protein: CASSTDRTGKSYEQYF.

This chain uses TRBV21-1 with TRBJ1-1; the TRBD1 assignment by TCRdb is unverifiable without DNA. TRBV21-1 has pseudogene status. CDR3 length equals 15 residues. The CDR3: CASSKGGFMNTEAFF.

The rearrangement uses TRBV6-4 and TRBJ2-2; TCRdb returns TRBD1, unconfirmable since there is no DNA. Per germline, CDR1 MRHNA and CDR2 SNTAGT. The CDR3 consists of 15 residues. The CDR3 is CASSMKQGFTGELFF.

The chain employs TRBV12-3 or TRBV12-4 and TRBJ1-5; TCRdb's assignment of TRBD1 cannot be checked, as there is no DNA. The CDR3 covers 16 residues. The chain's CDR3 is CASSRSTGYGNQPQHF.

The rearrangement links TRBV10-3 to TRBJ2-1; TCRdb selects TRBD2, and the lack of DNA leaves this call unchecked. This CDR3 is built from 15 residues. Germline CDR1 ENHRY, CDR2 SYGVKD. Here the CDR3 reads CAISLSEGLGNEQFF.

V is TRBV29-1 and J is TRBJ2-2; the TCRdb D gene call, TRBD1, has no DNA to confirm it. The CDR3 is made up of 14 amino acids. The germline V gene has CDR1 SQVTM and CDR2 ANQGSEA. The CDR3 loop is CSVCGAGGTGELFF.

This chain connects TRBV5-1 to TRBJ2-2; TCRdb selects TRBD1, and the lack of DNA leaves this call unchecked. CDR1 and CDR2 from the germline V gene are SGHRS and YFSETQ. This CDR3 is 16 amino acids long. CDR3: CASSLDYGAGTGELFF.

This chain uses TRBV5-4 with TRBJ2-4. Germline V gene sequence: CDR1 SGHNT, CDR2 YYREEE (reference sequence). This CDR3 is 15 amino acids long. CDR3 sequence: CASSLKGLTKNIQYF.

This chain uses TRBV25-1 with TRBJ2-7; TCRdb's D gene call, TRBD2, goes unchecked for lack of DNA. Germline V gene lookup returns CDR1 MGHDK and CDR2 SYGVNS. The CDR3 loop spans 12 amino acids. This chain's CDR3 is CASSYSGEEQYF.

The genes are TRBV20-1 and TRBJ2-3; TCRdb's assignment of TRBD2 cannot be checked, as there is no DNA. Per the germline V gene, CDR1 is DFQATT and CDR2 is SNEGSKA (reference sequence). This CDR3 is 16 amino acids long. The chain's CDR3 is CSAREASGRASDTQYF.

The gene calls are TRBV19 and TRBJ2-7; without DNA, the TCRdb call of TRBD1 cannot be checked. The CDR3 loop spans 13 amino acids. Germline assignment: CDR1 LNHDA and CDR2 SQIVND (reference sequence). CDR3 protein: CASSPQGIYEQYF. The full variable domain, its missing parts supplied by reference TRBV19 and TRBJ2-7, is DGGITQSPKYLFRKEGQNVTLSCEQNLNHDAMYWYRQDPGQGLRLIYYSQIVNDFQKGDIAEGYSVSREKKESFPLTVTSAQKNPTAFYLCASSPQGIYEQYFGPGTRLTVT.

The CDR3 sequence: CASSWGPSYEQYF. The rearrangement links TRBV18 to TRBJ2-7; checking the TCRdb D call of TRBD1 is not possible without DNA. The length of the CDR3 is 13 residues. Germline CDR1 reads KGHSH; CDR2 reads LQKENI.

CDR3 sequence: CASSEIAKNIQYF. The chain has TRBV28 and TRBJ2-4. This CDR3 comprises 13 residues. Germline lookup yields CDR1 MDHEN and CDR2 SYDVKM.

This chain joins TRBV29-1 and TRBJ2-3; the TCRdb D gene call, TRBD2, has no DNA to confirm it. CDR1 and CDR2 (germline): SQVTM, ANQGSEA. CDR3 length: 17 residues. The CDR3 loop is CSVEPPGLAGGTDTQYF.

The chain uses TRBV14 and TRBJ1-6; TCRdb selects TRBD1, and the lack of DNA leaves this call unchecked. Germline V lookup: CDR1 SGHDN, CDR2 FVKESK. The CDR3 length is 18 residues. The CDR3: CASSQGLQGRLNNSPLHF.

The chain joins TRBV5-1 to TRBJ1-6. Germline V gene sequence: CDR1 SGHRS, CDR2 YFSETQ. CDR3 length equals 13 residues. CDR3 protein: CASSLDGDSPLHF.

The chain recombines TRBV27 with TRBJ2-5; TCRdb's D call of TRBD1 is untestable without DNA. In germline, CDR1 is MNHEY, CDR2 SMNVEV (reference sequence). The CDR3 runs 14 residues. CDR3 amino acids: CASSLAGIRETQYF.

The CDR3 here is CASSLDVEETQYF. This chain connects TRBV27 to TRBJ2-5. Germline CDR1 and CDR2: MNHEY and SMNVEV (reference sequence). The CDR3 is 13 residues long.